This T cell receptor (beta chain) was recovered during a study of cytomegalovirus exposure and HLA in healthy donors. Study-wide background: Early released data had around 89 million unique TCRs, all coming from HLA-typed donors. Notes on the study in general: Analyses of presence/absence relied on an assumption of roughly uniform sequencing depth across donors. Researchers reported in a later analysis that common viral pathogens appeared linked to several top clusters.

Donors counted as nominally healthy when sampled, yet unrecorded immune exposures were likely. Turning to this clone: Its antigen is unidentified.

Germline loops: CDR1 SGHAT, CDR2 FQNNGV. The CDR3 contains 15 residues. V dropped 2 bases and J dropped 0 bases, with 10 bases sitting between them. A multiplex PCR was run with 60 Vbeta primers and 13 Jbeta primers. Only in-frame clones appear in the TCRdb table, and some are missing; sequencing was by immunoSEQ multiplex PCR. Counted here are about 190,000 clones, 65% to 85% occurring once; the ten biggest clones make up 1.5% to 2%. The V and J genes are TRBV11-2 and TRBJ1-1, with D unclear. Source material: PBMCs. This TCR was recovered from a woman between 18 and 29 years old in good health and CMV-seronegative. This CDR3 is CASSLLPRLNTEAFF. CDR3 sequence (DNA): TGTGCCAGCAGCTTACTCCCGAGATTGAACACTGAAGCTTTCTTT.